The 18 T cell receptor beta chains below come from one sample, sequenced in a study of control samples from healthy donors and cancer patients (TCRdb year 2020). Library generation was performed with the immunoSEQ multiplex PCR assay. This immuneACCESS table, as held by TCRdb, lists in-frame sequences with V and J called but not all clones. Of the missing ones, under half trace to an unresolved V gene in checked studies; the others have no known cause. For this sample there are 110,000 to 150,000 clones; under 90% appear just once. The ten largest make up 4.9% of the sample. The sample was blood. These receptors originate from a man aged 25 to 40 in good health.

The rearrangement joins TRBV21-1 to TRBJ2-2; the D call TRBD1 from the table was never checked on the DNA. TRBV21-1 is annotated as a pseudogene. CDR3 length equals 16 residues. CDR3 amino acids: CASSKDRDRGHGELFF. CDR3 DNA: TGTGCCAGCAGCAAAGACCGGGACAGGGGACACGGGGAGCTGTTTTTT.

The chain is built from TRBV10-3 and TRBJ1-5; D not resolved. This CDR3 has 13 amino acids. Deletions cut 3 bases from V and 9 bases from J, with 12 bases between. The V gene's germline CDR1 is ENHRY and CDR2 SYGVKD. This CDR3 reads CAISEQTASPQHF. The CDR3 coding sequence is TGTGCCATCAGTGAACAAACGGCGTCGCCCCAGCATTTT.

This chain connects TRBV6-5 to TRBJ2-3; TRBD2 agrees at 12 bases. The CDR3 length is 14 residues. The trim removed 6 bases at V and 4 bases at J, leaving 2 bases unmatched. The germline CDR1 and CDR2 sequences are MNHEY and SVGAGI. CDR3 DNA sequence: TGTGCCAGCAGACTAGCGGGGGGACCAGATACGCAGTATTTT. Encoded protein: CASRLAGGPDTQYF.

The chain links TRBV18 to TRBJ2-2; D is unresolved. The length of the CDR3 is 12 residues. Per germline, CDR1 KGHSH and CDR2 LQKENI. V was shortened by 6 bases and J by 15 bases, with 17 bases between the two germline ends. This chain's CDR3 is CASSWVSEMMFF. DNA of the CDR3: TGTGCCAGCTCGTGGGTCTCCGAGATGATGTTTTTT.

This chain links TRBV5-1 with TRBJ2-7, with D uncertain. This CDR3 spans 13 amino acids. Deletions cut 0 bases from V and 6 bases from J, with 10 bases between. Germline values: CDR1 SGHRS, CDR2 YFSETQ. CDR3 protein: CASSLVQNSEQYF. Written as DNA, the CDR3 is TGCGCCAGCAGCTTGGTACAGAACTCCGAGCAGTACTTC.

This chain uses TRBV6-5 with TRBJ1-1; D perhaps matches TRBD1 (6 bases). The CDR3 covers 13 residues. Germline V gene sequence: CDR1 MNHEY, CDR2 SVGAGI. Trimming took 2 bases from V and 11 from J, leaving 15 bases between them. The CDR3 reads CASSYGQNTLAFF. CDR3 DNA sequence: TGTGCCAGCAGTTACGGACAGAATACTCTGGCTTTCTTT.

The chain is built from TRBV18 and TRBJ1-6, with TRBD1 matching 11 bases. With V trimmed by 3 bases and J by 12 bases, 7 bases remained unmatched. Germline lookup yields CDR1 KGHSH and CDR2 LQKENI. The CDR3 covers 15 residues. As DNA, the CDR3 is TGTGCCAGCTCACCGCCGGGACAGGGGGTAGGACCCCTCCACTTT. This codes for CASSPPGQGVGPLHF.

The chain recombines TRBV11-1 with TRBJ2-3; no reliable D call. Germline V CDR1 and CDR2: SGHAT, FQDESV (reference sequence). The CDR3 sequence is 13 residues long. Trimming left V 5 bases short and J 5 bases short, with 11 bases between. CDR3 residues: CASSPSSGDTQYF. CDR3 DNA sequence: TGTGCCAGCAGCCCCTCTTCTGGAGATACGCAGTATTTT. Drawing the rest from reference TRBV11-1 and TRBJ2-3, the complete variable domain is EAEVAQSPRYKITEKSQAVAFWCDPISGHATLYWYRQILGQGPELLVQFQDESVVDDSQLPKDRFSAERLKGVDSTLKIQPAELGDSAMYLCASSPSSGDTQYFGPGTRLTVL.

V usage is TRBV6-5 and J usage is TRBJ1-5, with TRBD1 as a possible D gene (5 bases). Germline loops: CDR1 MNHEY, CDR2 SVGAGI. The CDR3 has 14 amino acids. The V and J ends lost 6 bases and 6 bases respectively, with 15 bases between them. This CDR3 is CASRRQLGSQPQHF. In nucleotides, the CDR3 is TGTGCCAGCAGACGACAGCTCGGGTCTCAGCCCCAGCATTTT.

This rearrangement joins TRBV5-5 to TRBJ1-2; D gene ambiguous. The length of the CDR3 is 17 residues. Trimming pared 0 bases from V and 4 bases from J, leaving 19 bases between. Germline CDR1 is SGHKS and CDR2 is YYEKEE (reference sequence). The CDR3 loop reads CASSLGADINLLYGYTF. CDR3 nucleotide sequence: TGTGCCAGCAGCTTGGGGGCAGATATCAACCTACTCTATGGCTACACCTTC. The full variable domain, in which reference TRBV5-5 and TRBJ1-2 provide the parts outside the CDR3, is DAGVTQSPTHLIKTRGQQVTLRCSPISGHKSVSWYQQVLGQGPQFIFQYYEKEERGRGNFPDRFSARQFPNYSSELNVNALLLGDSALYLCASSLGADINLLYGYTFGSGTRLTVV.

V gene TRBV5-6 combines with J gene TRBJ2-5, with D perhaps given as TRBD1 or TRBD2 (5 bases each). This CDR3 has 15 residues. Germline loops: CDR1 SGHDT, CDR2 YYEEEE. Trimming cost V 2 bases and J 1 base, with 12 bases left between them. CDR3 sequence reads: CASSFNWGSQETQYF. CDR3 DNA: TGTGCCAGCAGCTTTAACTGGGGGAGCCAAGAGACCCAGTACTTC.

This chain connects TRBV30 to TRBJ2-7; the match to TRBD2 covers 10 bases. V lost 6 bases and J lost 3; bases outside the gene matches: 8. This CDR3 contains 14 residues. In germline, CDR1 is GTSNPN, CDR2 SVGIG (reference sequence). The CDR3 loop reads CACTRTSGSYEQYF. The CDR3 DNA reads as TGTGCCTGTACCAGGACTAGCGGAAGCTACGAGCAGTACTTC.

This clone came up once. The V call is TRBV27, the J call TRBJ2-4; 15 positions match TRBD2. The CDR3 length is 15 residues. Germline V gene data show CDR1 as MNHEY and CDR2 as SMNVEV (reference sequence). The junction had 7 bases not matched to a gene; V was cut back by 3 bases and J by 13 bases. The CDR3 spells CASSFRTSGGAIQYF. CDR3 sequence (DNA): TGTGCCAGCAGTTTTAGGACTAGCGGGGGGGCCATCCAGTACTTC.

The rearrangement joins TRBV6-2 or TRBV6-3 to TRBJ1-6; D uncertain. CDR1 MNHEY and CDR2 SVGEGT come from the germline V gene. Between the trimmed V and J ends, which lost 2 bases and 9 bases, there was a span of 17 bases. There are 16 residues in the CDR3. The CDR3 sequence: CASSYPGISIGSPLHF. The CDR3 DNA reads TGTGCCAGCAGTTACCCCGGGATCAGTATTGGTTCACCCCTCCACTTT.

V usage is TRBV5-1 and J usage is TRBJ2-7; 9 nucleotides match TRBD1. Unmatched junction bases numbered 6, after V lost 4 bases and J lost 7 bases. Per germline, CDR1 SGHRS and CDR2 YFSETQ. The CDR3 runs 13 residues. CDR3: CASSRTGVGEQYF. The CDR3 coding sequence is TGCGCCAGCAGCAGGACAGGGGTGGGGGAGCAGTACTTC.

The rearrangement joins TRBV4-3 to TRBJ2-3, with D possibly called TRBD1 or TRBD2 (6 bases each). Germline V gene sequence: CDR1 LGHNA, CDR2 YSLEER. This CDR3 has 17 residues. The V end lost 0 bases, the J end lost 3 bases, and 16 bases lay between the germline ends. The CDR3: CASSQDPPGAGTDTQYF. CDR3 in DNA: TGCGCCAGCAGCCAAGATCCCCCGGGGGCGGGGACAGATACGCAGTATTTT.

This chain connects TRBV7-2 to TRBJ2-3, with D tentatively TRBD1 or TRBD2 (5 bases each). The V gene's germline CDR1 is SGHTA and CDR2 FQGNSA. This CDR3 is 12 amino acids long. Trimming shortened V by 6 bases and J by 14 bases, and 18 bases separated the two germline ends. The CDR3 spells CASSRDGRAVYF. For the CDR3, the DNA is TGTGCCAGCAGTAGGGACGGCCGAGCAGTGTATTTT.

The CDR3 loop is CASSLETRNTEAFF. The CDR3 DNA reads as TGTGCCAGCAGCCTAGAGACGCGGAACACTGAAGCTTTCTTT. The chain combines TRBV11-1 with TRBJ1-1, with no clear D. CDR1 and CDR2 (germline): SGHAT, FQDESV (reference sequence). Deletions cut 5 bases from V and 1 base from J, with 11 bases between. This CDR3 is built from 14 residues.